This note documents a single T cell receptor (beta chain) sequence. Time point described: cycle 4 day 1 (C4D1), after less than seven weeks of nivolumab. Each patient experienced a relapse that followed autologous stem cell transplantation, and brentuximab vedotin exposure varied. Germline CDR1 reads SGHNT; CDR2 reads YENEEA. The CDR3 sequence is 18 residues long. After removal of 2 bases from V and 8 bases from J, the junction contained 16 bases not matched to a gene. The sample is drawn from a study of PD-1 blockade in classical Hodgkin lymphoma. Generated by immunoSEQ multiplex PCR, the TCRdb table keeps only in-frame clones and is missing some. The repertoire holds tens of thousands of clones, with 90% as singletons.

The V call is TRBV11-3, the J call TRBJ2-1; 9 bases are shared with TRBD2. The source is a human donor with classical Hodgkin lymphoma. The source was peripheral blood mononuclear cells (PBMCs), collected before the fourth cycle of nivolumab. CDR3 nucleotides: TGTGCCAGCAGCTTAAGAGACGGGGCGGGAGGGCATAGGGATGAGCAGTTCTTC. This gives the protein CASSLRDGAGGHRDEQFF. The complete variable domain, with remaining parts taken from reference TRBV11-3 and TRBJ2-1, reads EAGVVQSPRYKIIEKKQPVAFWCNPISGHNTLYWYLQNLGQGPELLIRYENEEAVDDSQLPKDRFSAERLKGVDSTLKIQPAELGDSAVYLCASSLRDGAGGHRDEQFFGPGTRLTVL.